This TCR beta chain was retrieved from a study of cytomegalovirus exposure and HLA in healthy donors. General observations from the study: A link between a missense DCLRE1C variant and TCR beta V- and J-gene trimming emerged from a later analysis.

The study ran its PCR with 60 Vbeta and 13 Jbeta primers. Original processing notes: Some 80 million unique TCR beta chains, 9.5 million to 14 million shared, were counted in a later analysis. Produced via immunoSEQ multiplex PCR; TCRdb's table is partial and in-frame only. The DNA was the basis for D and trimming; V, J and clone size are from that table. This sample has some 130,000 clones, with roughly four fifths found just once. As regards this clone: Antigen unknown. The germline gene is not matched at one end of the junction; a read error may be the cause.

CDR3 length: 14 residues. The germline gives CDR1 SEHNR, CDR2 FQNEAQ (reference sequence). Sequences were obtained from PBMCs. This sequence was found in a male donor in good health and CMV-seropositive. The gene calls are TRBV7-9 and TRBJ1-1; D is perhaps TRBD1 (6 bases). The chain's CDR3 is CSSSLGGGNTEAFF. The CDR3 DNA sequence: TGTTCCAGCAGCTTAGGGGGGGGGAACACTGAAGCTTTCTTT.